Presented here are 19 T cell receptor beta chains from one specimen sequenced in a study of cytomegalovirus exposure and HLA in healthy donors (dated by TCRdb to between 2016 and 2019). Library construction relied on the immunoSEQ multiplex PCR assay. For the multiplex PCR, a mixture combining 60 forward primers for TCR Vbeta segments and 13 reverse primers for TCR Jbeta segments was used. TCRdb took over this immuneACCESS table, retaining in-frame rearrangements with V and J assigned. Such tables are incomplete; in checked studies, under half of the missing clones stem from an unresolved V gene, and the remainder is unexplained. The sample has 85,000 to 100,000 clones on record, roughly three fifths of them singletons. The ten top clones hold roughly 6.3% of the sample. The source material was PBMCs. The receptors derive from a young woman in good health and CMV-seronegative.

V usage is TRBV7-7 and J usage is TRBJ2-5, with TRBD2 identical over 9 bases. Germline CDR1 is SSHAT and CDR2 is FNYEAQ (reference sequence). The CDR3 contains 14 residues. Trimming cost V 1 base and J 5 bases; bases outside gene matches: 2. CDR3: CASSLGTSGETQYF. The CDR3 nucleotides read TGTGCCAGCAGCTTAGGAACTAGCGGGGAGACCCAGTACTTC.

In this sample, this clone turned up many times. The chain employs TRBV5-6 and TRBJ1-6, with a possible D match to TRBD1 (6 bases). The CDR3 extends over 13 amino acids. Germline CDR1 is SGHDT and CDR2 is YYEEEE. With 4 bases removed from V and 11 bases from J, the gap between germline ends came to 13 bases. CDR3 sequence: CASSPQGRAPLHF. The DNA for the CDR3 is TGTGCCAGCAGCCCACAGGGACGGGCACCCCTCCACTTT.

This chain links TRBV10-1 with TRBJ1-1; D ambiguous. The CDR3 runs 13 residues. The germline V gene encodes CDR1 WNHNN and CDR2 SYGVQD (reference sequence). V lost 2 bases, J lost 1 base, and 5 bases lay in between. This CDR3 is CASSEVANTEAFF. The CDR3 nucleotides read TGCGCCAGCAGTGAGGTGGCGAACACTGAAGCTTTCTTT.

This chain uses TRBV5-1 with TRBJ2-7, with D possibly matching TRBD1 (6 bases). The V gene's germline CDR1 is SGHRS and CDR2 YFSETQ. There are 14 residues in the CDR3. V shed 3 bases and J shed 5 bases, with 15 bases lying between them. The CDR3 protein is CASSSGNRVHEQYF. Written as DNA, the CDR3 is TGCGCCAGCAGCTCAGGAAACAGGGTCCACGAGCAGTACTTC.

This clone was found a few times. The J gene is TRBJ1-4, the V gene TRBV4-3; 8 bases are shared with TRBD1. Germline V gene sequence: CDR1 LGHNA, CDR2 YSLEER. The V segment lost 7 bases and the J segment 7 bases; nucleotides outside the gene matches: 11. The CDR3 is 15 amino acids. The CDR3 is CASILQGAALEKLFF. The CDR3, as DNA: TGCGCCAGCATCTTGCAGGGGGCAGCCCTTGAAAAACTGTTTTTT.

This chain connects TRBV19 to TRBJ1-1, with D possibly being TRBD1 (5 bases). The CDR3 spans 13 residues. Trimming took off 6 bases at V and 7 bases at J, with 15 bases between the two ends. Germline-derived CDR1 and CDR2 are LNHDA and SQIVND (reference sequence). The CDR3 DNA reads as TGTGCCAGTAGCTATGACAGTTTTGGTGAAGCTTTCTTT. This gives the protein CASSYDSFGEAFF.

This chain uses TRBV5-6 with TRBJ1-2; TRBD1 matches 9 bases. Germline V CDR1 and CDR2: SGHDT, YYEEEE. Trimming took 4 bases from V and 2 from J; bases not matched to a gene: 6. This CDR3 is built from 15 residues. CDR3 protein: CASSGGTGRNYGYTF. The CDR3 bases are TGTGCCAGCAGCGGCGGGACAGGGAGAAACTATGGCTACACCTTC. Combining the CDR3 with reference TRBV5-6 and TRBJ1-2 gives the whole variable domain DAGVTQSPTHLIKTRGQQVTLRCSPKSGHDTVSWYQQALGQGPQFIFQYYEEEERQRGNFPDRFSGHQFPNYSSELNVNALLLGDSALYLCASSGGTGRNYGYTFGSGTRLTVV.

Concerning this clone itself: Likely a read error: the CDR3 ends without its conserved phenylalanine or tryptophan. The chain is built from TRBV30 and TRBJ1-2; TRBD1 is a possible D gene (6 bases). V was trimmed by 5 bases and J by 5 bases, leaving 15 bases between them. The CDR3 length is 13 residues. The germline V gene has CDR1 GTSNPN and CDR2 SVGIG (reference sequence). Here the CDR3 reads CAWAPGHFYGYTL. The CDR3 DNA is TGTGCCTGGGCTCCGGGACACTTTTATGGCTACACCCTC.

The chain joins TRBV27 to TRBJ2-2; 7 positions match TRBD2. The CDR3 loop spans 14 amino acids. Looked up from germline, CDR1 is MNHEY and CDR2 is SMNVEV (reference sequence). J gave up 6 bases and V 6 bases, and 7 bases lay outside the gene matches. The CDR3 reads CASSPAGEAGELFF. The CDR3, as DNA: TGTGCCAGCAGCCCCGCGGGAGAGGCCGGGGAGCTGTTTTTT.

This clone has more than one count but fewer than ten. The V and J genes are TRBV5-1 and TRBJ2-2; D is uncertain. The CDR3 consists of 12 residues. Germline V gene sequence: CDR1 SGHRS, CDR2 YFSETQ. The germline V and J ends were trimmed by 4 bases and 4 bases, with 5 bases remaining between them. CDR3 in DNA: TGCGCCAGCAGCCCACTCACCGGGGAGCTGTTTTTT. This translates into CASSPLTGELFF.

This clone was seen a few times. CDR3 nucleotide sequence: TGCGCCAGCAGCCCCCGGACTAGCGGGAGAGGGCACGAGCAGTACTTC. It codes for CASSPRTSGRGHEQYF. This sequence joins TRBV5-1 and TRBJ2-7, with 13 bases identical to TRBD2. This CDR3 is 16 amino acids long. Trimming took 4 bases from V and 5 from J; bases not matched to a gene: 9. Germline values: CDR1 SGHRS, CDR2 YFSETQ.

The gene calls are TRBV29-1 and TRBJ2-7; unclear D gene. V lost 8 bases to trimming and J lost 6 bases, with 20 bases between them. CDR1 SQVTM and CDR2 ANQGSEA come from the germline V gene. CDR3 length equals 13 residues. In DNA, the CDR3 is TGCAGCTGCCGGGTCTCCCTAGTTGGCGAGCAGTACTTC. Its protein is CSCRVSLVGEQYF.

V gene TRBV5-5 combines with J gene TRBJ1-2, with no clear D. Germline V CDR1 and CDR2: SGHKS, YYEKEE (reference sequence). Trimming stripped 1 base from V and 2 bases from J, with 9 bases between. This CDR3 is built from 14 residues. This chain's CDR3 is CASSLPTANYGYTF. In DNA form, the CDR3 reads TGTGCCAGCAGCTTGCCAACAGCCAACTATGGCTACACCTTC. The variable domain in full, completed from reference TRBV5-5 and TRBJ1-2, reads DAGVTQSPTHLIKTRGQQVTLRCSPISGHKSVSWYQQVLGQGPQFIFQYYEKEERGRGNFPDRFSARQFPNYSSELNVNALLLGDSALYLCASSLPTANYGYTFGSGTRLTVV.

There are a few counts of this clone. The chain recombines TRBV4-2 with TRBJ2-5; 8 bases are a match to TRBD2. Germline V gene data show CDR1 as LGHNA and CDR2 as YNFKEQ. J was trimmed by 4 bases and V by 4 bases; bases with no gene match: 11. The CDR3 is 16 amino acids. CDR3 nucleotides: TGTGCCAGCAGCCCGGCGTTCGGACTAGCAGGAGAGACCCAGTACTTC. Translating it yields CASSPAFGLAGETQYF.

This rearrangement joins TRBV7-9 to TRBJ2-1; possibly TRBD1 for D (5 bases). This CDR3 is 15 amino acids long. Trimming shortened V by 5 bases and J by 6 bases, and 17 bases separated the two germline ends. CDR1 is SEHNR, CDR2 FQNEAQ, per germline (reference sequence). In DNA, the CDR3 is TGTGCCAGCAGCCTAGGGGCAGGCCGTGCCAATGAGCAGTTCTTC. It codes for CASSLGAGRANEQFF. Complete variable domain (other parts from reference TRBV7-9 and TRBJ2-1): DTGVSQNPRHKITKRGQNVTFRCDPISEHNRLYWYRQTLGQGPEFLTYFQNEAQLEKSRLLSDRFSAERPKGSFSTLEIQRTEQGDSAMYLCASSLGAGRANEQFFGPGTRLTVL.

The V and J genes are TRBV18 and TRBJ2-2; D is possibly TRBD2 (6 bases). This CDR3 contains 15 residues. Germline V lookup: CDR1 KGHSH, CDR2 LQKENI. Trimming removed 2 bases at V and 2 bases at J, with 9 bases between. The CDR3 nucleotides read TGTGCCAGCTCACCATCGGGACTTAACACCGGGGAGCTGTTTTTT. It is translated as CASSPSGLNTGELFF.

This chain joins TRBV5-4 and TRBJ2-4; D may be TRBD2 (5 bases). CDR1 is SGHNT and CDR2 is YYREEE in the germline V gene (reference sequence). V was cut by 3 bases and J by 0 bases, with 7 bases left in between. This CDR3 region has 14 residues. CDR3 region: CASSSEVAKNIQYF. CDR3 coding DNA: TGTGCCAGCAGCTCGGAGGTAGCCAAAAACATTCAGTACTTC.

The chain is built from TRBV4-3 and TRBJ2-3; TRBD2 matches at 13 bases. The CDR3 sequence is 19 residues long. V trimming: 1 base; J trimming: 2 bases; junction bases outside the gene matches: 9. Germline CDR1 and CDR2: LGHNA and YSLEER. The chain's CDR3 is CASSQGLAGGGGYTDTQYF. The DNA of the CDR3 is TGCGCCAGCAGCCAAGGACTAGCGGGAGGAGGGGGGTACACAGATACGCAGTATTTT.

This clone was seen only a few times. At one of its ends the junction is not consistent with the germline gene, which may arise from a read error. Other DNA sequences within the sample encode an identical CDR3. The V call is TRBV30, the J call TRBJ2-1; 8 bases agree with TRBD1. Germline lookup yields CDR1 GTSNPN and CDR2 SVGIG (reference sequence). The CDR3 is made up of 12 amino acids. The CDR3 nucleotides are TGCGCCTGGTCCTTGGGTGGACAGGGACATATCTTC. Translating gives CAWSLGGQGHIF.